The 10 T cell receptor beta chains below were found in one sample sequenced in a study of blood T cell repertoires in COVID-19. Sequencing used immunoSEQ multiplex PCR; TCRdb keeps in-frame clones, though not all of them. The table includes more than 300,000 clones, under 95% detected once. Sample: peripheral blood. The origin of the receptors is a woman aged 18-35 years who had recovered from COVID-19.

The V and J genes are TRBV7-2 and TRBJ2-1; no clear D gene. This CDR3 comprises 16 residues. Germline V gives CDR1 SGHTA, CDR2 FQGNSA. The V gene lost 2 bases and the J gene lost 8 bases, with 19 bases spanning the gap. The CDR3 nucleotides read TGTGCCAGCAGCTTACACCTCACCCCGGTTGTAGATGAGCAGTTCTTC. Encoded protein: CASSLHLTPVVDEQFF.

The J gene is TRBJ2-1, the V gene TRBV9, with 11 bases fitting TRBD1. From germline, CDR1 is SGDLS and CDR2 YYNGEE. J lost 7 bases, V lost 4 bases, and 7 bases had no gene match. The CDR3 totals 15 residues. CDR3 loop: CASSTGQGARNEQFF. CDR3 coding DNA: TGTGCCAGCAGCACCGGACAGGGGGCGAGGAATGAGCAGTTCTTC.

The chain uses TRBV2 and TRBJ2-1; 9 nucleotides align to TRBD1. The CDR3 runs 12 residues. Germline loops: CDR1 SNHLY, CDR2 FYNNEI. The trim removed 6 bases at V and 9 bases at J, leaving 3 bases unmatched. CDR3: CASRRQGGEQFF. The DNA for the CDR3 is TGTGCCAGCAGACGACAGGGGGGTGAGCAGTTCTTC. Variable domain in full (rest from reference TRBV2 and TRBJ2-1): EPEVTQTPSHQVTQMGQEVILRCVPISNHLYFYWYRQILGQKVEFLVSFYNNEISEKSEIFDDQFSVERPDGSNFTLKIRSTKLEDSAMYFCASRRQGGEQFFGPGTRLTVL.

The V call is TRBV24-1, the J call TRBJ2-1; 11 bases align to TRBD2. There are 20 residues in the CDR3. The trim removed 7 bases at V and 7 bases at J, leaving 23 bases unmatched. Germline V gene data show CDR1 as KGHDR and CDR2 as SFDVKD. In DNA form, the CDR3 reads TGTGCCACCAGCTCAAGCTTGGGGTCCCCGACTAGCGGGAACTGGAATGAGCAGTTCTTC. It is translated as CATSSSLGSPTSGNWNEQFF.

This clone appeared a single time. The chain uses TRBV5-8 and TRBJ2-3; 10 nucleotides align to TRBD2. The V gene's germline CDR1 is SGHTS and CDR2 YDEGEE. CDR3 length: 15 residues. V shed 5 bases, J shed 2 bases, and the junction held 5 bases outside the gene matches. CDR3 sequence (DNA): TGTGCCAGCAGTCCTAGCGGGAGCGACACAGATACGCAGTATTTT. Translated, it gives CASSPSGSDTDTQYF.

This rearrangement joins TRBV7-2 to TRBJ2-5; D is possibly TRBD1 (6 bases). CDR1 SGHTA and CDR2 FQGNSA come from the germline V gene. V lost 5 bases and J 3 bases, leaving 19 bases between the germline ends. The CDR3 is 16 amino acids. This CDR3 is CASSPLPGQREETQYF. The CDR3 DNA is TGTGCCAGCAGCCCCCTACCCGGACAGCGAGAAGAGACCCAGTACTTC.

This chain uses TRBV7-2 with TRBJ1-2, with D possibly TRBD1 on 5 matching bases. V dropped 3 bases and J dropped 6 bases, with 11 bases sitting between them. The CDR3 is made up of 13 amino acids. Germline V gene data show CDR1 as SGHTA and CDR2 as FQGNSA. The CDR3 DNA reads TGTGCCAGCAGCTTCAGGGCGGCACATGGCTACACCTTC. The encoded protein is CASSFRAAHGYTF.

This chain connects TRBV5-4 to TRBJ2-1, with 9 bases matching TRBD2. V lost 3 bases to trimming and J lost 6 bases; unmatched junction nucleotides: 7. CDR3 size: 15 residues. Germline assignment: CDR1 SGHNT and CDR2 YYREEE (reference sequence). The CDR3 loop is CASSWGGRAGNEQFF. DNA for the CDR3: TGTGCCAGCAGCTGGGGCGGGAGGGCCGGCAATGAGCAGTTCTTC. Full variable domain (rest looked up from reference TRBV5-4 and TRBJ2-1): ETGVTQSPTHLIKTRGQQVTLRCSSQSGHNTVSWYQQALGQGPQFIFQYYREEENGRGNFPPRFSGLQFPNYSSELNVNALELDDSALYLCASSWGGRAGNEQFFGPGTRLTVL.

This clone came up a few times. The DNA of the CDR3 is TGTGCCAGCAGCAACAGATTGACAGGGCGTTCACCCCTCCACTTT. It is translated as CASSNRLTGRSPLHF. This sequence joins TRBV7-2 and TRBJ1-6, with 7 bases fitting TRBD1. The CDR3 is 15 amino acids. With V trimmed by 5 bases and J by 9 bases, 10 bases remained unmatched. Germline V gene lookup returns CDR1 SGHTA and CDR2 FQGNSA. The variable domain in full, completed from reference TRBV7-2 and TRBJ1-6, reads GAGVSQSPSNKVTEKGKDVELRCDPISGHTALYWYRQSLGQGLEFLIYFQGNSAPDKSGLPSDRFSAERTGGSVSTLTIQRTQQEDSAVYLCASSNRLTGRSPLHFGNGTRLTVT.

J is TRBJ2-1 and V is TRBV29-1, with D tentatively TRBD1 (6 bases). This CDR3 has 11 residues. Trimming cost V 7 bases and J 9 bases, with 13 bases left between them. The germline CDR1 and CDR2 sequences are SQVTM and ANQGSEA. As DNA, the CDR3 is TGCAGCGGAATACAGGGCAGTGAGCAGTTCTTC. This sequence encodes CSGIQGSEQFF.